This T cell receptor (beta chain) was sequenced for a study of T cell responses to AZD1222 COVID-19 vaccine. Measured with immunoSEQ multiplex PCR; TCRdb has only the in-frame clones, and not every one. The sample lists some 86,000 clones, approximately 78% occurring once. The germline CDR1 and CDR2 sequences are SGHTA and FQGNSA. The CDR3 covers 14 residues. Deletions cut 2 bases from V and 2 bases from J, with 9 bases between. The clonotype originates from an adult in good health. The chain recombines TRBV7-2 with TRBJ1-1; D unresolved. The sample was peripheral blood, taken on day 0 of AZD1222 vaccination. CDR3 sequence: CASSLHSGNTEAFF. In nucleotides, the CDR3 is TGTGCCAGCAGCTTACACTCGGGAAACACTGAAGCTTTCTTT. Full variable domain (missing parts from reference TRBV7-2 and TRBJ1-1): GAGVSQSPSNKVTEKGKDVELRCDPISGHTALYWYRQSLGQGLEFLIYFQGNSAPDKSGLPSDRFSAERTGGSVSTLTIQRTQQEDSAVYLCASSLHSGNTEAFFGQGTRLTVV.